This TCR beta chain was obtained from a study of cytomegalovirus exposure and HLA in healthy donors. The CDR3 consists of 17 residues. This clone appeared a single time. It was with 60 Vbeta and 13 Jbeta primers that the PCR ran. Using immunoSEQ multiplex PCR, the repertoire was profiled, and TCRdb retains in-frame clones only, with some absent. The sample lists some 150,000 clones, 60% to 80% occurring once. This chain joins TRBV12-1 and TRBJ1-6; TRBD1, as called in the table, went unchecked against the DNA. TRBV12-1 is a pseudogene locus. This TCR was recovered from a woman in her fifties or sixties in good health and CMV-seronegative. Material: PBMCs. The CDR3 reads CASRVRDRGARNSPLHF. CDR3 sequence (DNA): TGTGCCAGCAGAGTCCGGGACAGGGGGGCTCGTAATTCACCCCTCCACTTT.